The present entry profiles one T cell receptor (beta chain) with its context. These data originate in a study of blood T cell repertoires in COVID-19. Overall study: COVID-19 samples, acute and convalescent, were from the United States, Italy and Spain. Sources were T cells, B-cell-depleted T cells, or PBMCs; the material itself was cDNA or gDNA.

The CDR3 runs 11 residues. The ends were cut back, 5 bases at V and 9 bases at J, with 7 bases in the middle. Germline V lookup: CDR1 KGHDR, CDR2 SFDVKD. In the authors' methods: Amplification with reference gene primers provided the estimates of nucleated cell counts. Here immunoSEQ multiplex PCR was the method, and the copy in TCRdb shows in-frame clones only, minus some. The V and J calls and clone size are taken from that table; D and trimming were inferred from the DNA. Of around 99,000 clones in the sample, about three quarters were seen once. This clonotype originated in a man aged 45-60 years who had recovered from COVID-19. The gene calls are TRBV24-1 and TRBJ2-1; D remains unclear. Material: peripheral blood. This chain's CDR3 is CATSGASEQFF. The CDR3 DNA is TGTGCCACCAGTGGAGCGTCTGAGCAGTTCTTC.